This TCR beta chain was sequenced during a study of neurological immune-mediated disorders. General observations from the study: Because no CDR3 amino acid sequences were shared across subjects by expanded clones, private repertoires were suggested in all groups. The multiple sclerosis repertoire cluster was associated with no clinical or MRI feature.

Via MiXCR, TCRdb re-called the 5' RACE reads, giving one row per CDR3 protein. The sample has more than 50,000 distinct CDR3 sequences, less than 4% seen once. This clonotype was found many times. Its antigen is still unknown. Sequencing was performed on PBMCs. This TCR was sampled from a man between 25 and 39 years old with multiple sclerosis.

The CDR3 spells CASSLKASYNEQFF. As DNA, the CDR3 is TGTGCCAGCAGTTTAAAGGCCTCCTACAATGAGCAGTTCTTC. The V call is TRBV27, the J call TRBJ2-1; D call uncertain. In germline, CDR1 is MNHEY, CDR2 SMNVEV (reference sequence). This CDR3 is 14 amino acids long. Trimming pared 2 bases from V and 0 bases from J, leaving 5 bases between.